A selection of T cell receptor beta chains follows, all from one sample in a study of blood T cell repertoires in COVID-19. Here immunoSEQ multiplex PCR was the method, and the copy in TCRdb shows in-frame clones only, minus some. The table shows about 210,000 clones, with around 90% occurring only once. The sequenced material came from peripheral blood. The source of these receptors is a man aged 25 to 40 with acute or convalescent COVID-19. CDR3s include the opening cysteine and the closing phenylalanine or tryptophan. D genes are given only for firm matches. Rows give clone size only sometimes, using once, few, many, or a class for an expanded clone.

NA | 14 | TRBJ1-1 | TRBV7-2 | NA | CASSPPPDRLKAFF | TGTGCCAGCAGCCCCCCCCCAGACAGGCTGAAAGCTTTCTTT
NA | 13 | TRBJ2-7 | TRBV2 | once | CASRFTGSYEQYF | TGTGCCAGCAGATTCACAGGGAGTTACGAGCAGTACTTC
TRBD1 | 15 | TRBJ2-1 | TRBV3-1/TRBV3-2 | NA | CASSPGTGIYNEQFF | TGTGCCAGCAGCCCTGGGACAGGGATCTACAATGAGCAGTTCTTC
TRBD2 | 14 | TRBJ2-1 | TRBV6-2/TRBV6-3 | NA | CASSYAAGFNEQFF | TGTGCCAGCAGTTATGCAGCGGGATTCAATGAGCAGTTCTTC
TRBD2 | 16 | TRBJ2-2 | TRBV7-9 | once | CASSLRSGTITGELFF | TGTGCCAGCAGCTTACGGTCAGGGACTATCACCGGGGAGCTGTTTTTT
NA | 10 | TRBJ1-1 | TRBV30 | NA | CAWGTLRAFF | TGTGCCTGGGGGACATTACGGGCTTTCTTT
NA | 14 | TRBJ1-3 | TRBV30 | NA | CAWSVGRSLLTIYF | TGTGCCTGGAGTGTTGGCAGGTCGTTGTTAACCATATATTTT
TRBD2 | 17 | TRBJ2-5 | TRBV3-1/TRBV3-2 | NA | CASSLSTTSGSQETQYF | TGTGCCAGCAGCTTAAGCACGACTAGCGGAAGCCAAGAGACCCAGTACTTC
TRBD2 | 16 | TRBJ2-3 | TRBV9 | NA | CASSVSGRAETDTQYF | TGTGCCAGCAGCGTTAGCGGGAGAGCCGAGACAGATACGCAGTATTTT
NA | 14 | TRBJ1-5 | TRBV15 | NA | CATSRDVATFPQHF | TGTGCCACCAGCAGAGATGTGGCCACCTTTCCCCAGCATTTT
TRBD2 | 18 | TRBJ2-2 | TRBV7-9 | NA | CASSYWGLAGLGTGELFF | TGTGCCAGCAGCTACTGGGGACTAGCGGGACTGGGCACCGGGGAGCTGTTTTTT
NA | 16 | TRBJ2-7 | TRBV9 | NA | CASSVGSGLELGEQYF | TGTGCCAGCAGCGTAGGGTCGGGGTTAGAGTTGGGTGAGCAGTACTTC
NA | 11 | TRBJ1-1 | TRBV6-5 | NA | CASTSLTEAFF | TGTGCCAGCACCTCCCTCACTGAAGCTTTCTTT
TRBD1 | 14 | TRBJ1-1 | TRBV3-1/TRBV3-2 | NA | CASSPPGQGSEAFF | TGTGCCAGCAGCCCCCCGGGACAGGGCTCTGAAGCTTTCTTT
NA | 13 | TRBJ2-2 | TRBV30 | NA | CAWNEARSGELFF | TGTGCCTGGAATGAGGCTAGGTCCGGGGAGCTGTTTTTT
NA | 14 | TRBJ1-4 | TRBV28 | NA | CASSLNSENEKLFF | TGTGCCAGCAGTTTAAACAGTGAGAATGAAAAACTGTTTTTT
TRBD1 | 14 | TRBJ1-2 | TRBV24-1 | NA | CATSDRTGFYGYTF | TGTGCCACCAGTGATCGGACAGGCTTCTATGGCTACACCTTC
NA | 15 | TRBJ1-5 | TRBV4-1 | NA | CASSQVVRQNQPQHF | TGCGCCAGCAGCCAAGTGGTGCGACAGAATCAGCCCCAGCATTTT
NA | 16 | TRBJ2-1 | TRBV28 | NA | CASRPQGIQSLDEQFF | TGTGCCAGCAGACCACAGGGTATTCAGTCCCTTGATGAGCAGTTCTTC
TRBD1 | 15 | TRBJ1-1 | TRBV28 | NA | CASSSSGQGADEAFF | TGTGCCAGCAGTTCCTCGGGACAGGGGGCCGATGAAGCTTTCTTT
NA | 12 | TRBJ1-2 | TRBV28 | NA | CASRTGLGGYTF | TGTGCCAGCAGGACGGGGTTGGGTGGCTACACCTTC
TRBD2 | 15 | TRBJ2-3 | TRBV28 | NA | CASNNEGLVFHTQYF | TGTGCCAGCAACAACGAGGGACTAGTATTCCATACGCAGTATTTT
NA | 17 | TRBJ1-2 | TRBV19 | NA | CASSINGRERFYNGYTF | TGTGCCAGTTCGATAAATGGCAGGGAAAGATTCTATAATGGCTACACCTTC
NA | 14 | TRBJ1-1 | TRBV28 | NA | CASSLFTGNTEAFF | TGTGCCAGCAGTTTGTTCACAGGGAACACTGAAGCTTTCTTT